The next 25 T cell receptor beta chains were all read from a single sample in a study of blood T cell repertoires in COVID-19. Assay used: immunoSEQ multiplex PCR; TCRdb lists only in-frame clones, some missing. The table includes about 98,000 clones, about 80% detected once. Sequencing input: peripheral blood. These receptors were taken from a man in his fifties or sixties with acute or convalescent COVID-19.

The rearrangement joins TRBV2 to TRBJ2-5; 15 nucleotides agree with TRBD2. CDR1 and CDR2 (germline): SNHLY, FYNNEI. The CDR3 extends over 16 amino acids. The V segment lost 6 bases and the J segment 5 bases; nucleotides outside the gene matches: 7. The CDR3 DNA sequence: TGTGCCAGCAGGGGACTAGCGGGGGGACCTGCGGAGACCCAGTACTTC. This encodes CASRGLAGGPAETQYF.

This chain links TRBV3-1 (or the pseudogene TRBV3-2) with TRBJ2-7; TRBD1 matches 7 bases. Germline V gives CDR1 LGHDT, CDR2 YNNKEL (reference sequence). The trim removed 5 bases at V and 5 bases at J, leaving 6 bases unmatched. The CDR3 spans 13 residues. Here the CDR3 reads CASSYGTVNEQYF. CDR3 nucleotides: TGTGCCAGCAGCTACGGGACAGTCAACGAGCAGTACTTC.

The V call is TRBV7-2, the J call TRBJ2-7; 8 positions match TRBD2. The germline gives CDR1 SGHTA, CDR2 FQGNSA. J lost 0 bases, V lost 5 bases, and 3 bases had no gene match. The CDR3 is made up of 14 amino acids. CDR3 in amino acids: CASSLSGTSYEQYV. CDR3 in DNA: TGTGCCAGCAGCCTTAGCGGGACCTCCTACGAGCAGTACGTC.

This clone was picked up a small number of times. This chain joins TRBV18 and TRBJ1-2; the match to TRBD1 covers 11 bases. The CDR3 runs to 15 residues. Per germline, CDR1 KGHSH and CDR2 LQKENI. Trimming cost V 3 bases and J 1 base; bases outside gene matches: 1. The CDR3 DNA is TGTGCCAGCTCACCGGGACAGGGGGTTAACTATGGCTACACCTTC. This codes for CASSPGQGVNYGYTF. The entire variable domain, with the rest obtained from reference TRBV18 and TRBJ1-2, is as follows: NAGVMQNPRHLVRRRGQEARLRCSPMKGHSHVYWYRQLPEEGLKFMVYLQKENIIDESGMPKERFSAEFPKEGPSILRIQQVVRGDSAAYFCASSPGQGVNYGYTFGSGTRLTVV.

Only a few counts were recorded for this clone. This chain links TRBV30 with TRBJ2-1, with 8 bases matching TRBD2. This CDR3 comprises 14 residues. Germline values: CDR1 GTSNPN, CDR2 SVGIG (reference sequence). The J segment lost 7 bases and the V segment lost 2 bases, leaving 7 bases of the junction unmatched. The CDR3 loop reads CAWSTGLASNEQFF. The CDR3 DNA sequence: TGTGCCTGGAGTACAGGACTAGCTAGTAATGAGCAGTTCTTC.

This sequence joins TRBV7-8 and TRBJ1-5; 8 bases line up with TRBD1. Germline values: CDR1 SGHVS, CDR2 FQNEAQ. Trimming at V came to 5 bases and at J to 4 bases, leaving 16 bases not matched to a gene. This CDR3 has 18 residues. As DNA, the CDR3 is TGTGCCAGCAGCATCATACCGGGACAGGCGCCATGGAATCAGCCCCAGCATTTT. The encoded protein is CASSIIPGQAPWNQPQHF.

J is TRBJ1-4 and V is TRBV18; D is unresolved. CDR1 KGHSH and CDR2 LQKENI come from the germline V gene. This CDR3 spans 16 amino acids. The V gene lost 6 bases and the J gene lost 0 bases, with 14 bases spanning the gap. The CDR3, as DNA: TGTGCCAGCTCTACCGAGTCGGTAGCAACTAATGAAAAACTGTTTTTT. Translation gives CASSTESVATNEKLFF. Full variable domain (rest looked up from reference TRBV18 and TRBJ1-4): NAGVMQNPRHLVRRRGQEARLRCSPMKGHSHVYWYRQLPEEGLKFMVYLQKENIIDESGMPKERFSAEFPKEGPSILRIQQVVRGDSAAYFCASSTESVATNEKLFFGSGTQLSVL.

The chain has TRBV30 and TRBJ1-3, with a possible D match to TRBD1 (6 bases). This CDR3 is built from 14 residues. V was trimmed by 2 bases and J by 2 bases, leaving 10 bases between them. Germline-derived CDR1 and CDR2 are GTSNPN and SVGIG (reference sequence). Here the CDR3 reads CAWSRGGPGNTIYF. CDR3 sequence (DNA): TGTGCCTGGAGTAGGGGGGGGCCTGGAAACACCATATATTTT.

The chain joins TRBV5-4 to TRBJ1-1, with no clear D. Per the germline V gene, CDR1 is SGHNT and CDR2 is YYREEE (reference sequence). CDR3 length: 17 residues. V lost 0 bases to trimming and J lost 4 bases, with 19 bases between them. As DNA, the CDR3 is TGTGCCAGCAGCTTGGGACTGCCTCAATTGGTGGGCACTGAAGCTTTCTTT. This codes for CASSLGLPQLVGTEAFF.

This chain uses TRBV19 with TRBJ1-2; D gene unclear. The CDR3 contains 16 residues. V was clipped by 5 bases and J by 1 base, with 17 bases between them. CDR1 and CDR2 (germline): LNHDA, SQIVND (reference sequence). CDR3 sequence (DNA): TGTGCCAGTAGTCCCGGGGTGGGGATTTTTAACTATGGCTACACCTTC. Translating gives CASSPGVGIFNYGYTF.

The gene calls are TRBV15 and TRBJ1-1; D remains ambiguous. Deletions cut 0 bases from V and 4 bases from J, with 9 bases between. Germline CDR1 is LNHNV and CDR2 is YYDKDF (reference sequence). CDR3 length equals 14 residues. CDR3 sequence: CATSRDPSGTEAFF. The CDR3 DNA reads TGTGCCACCAGCAGAGATCCTTCGGGCACTGAAGCTTTCTTT.

This clone qualifies as medium-sized. This chain joins TRBV7-9 and TRBJ1-6; D might be TRBD1 (5 bases). CDR1 SEHNR and CDR2 FQNEAQ come from the germline V gene (reference sequence). Trimming took 5 bases from V and 7 from J, leaving 9 bases between them. The CDR3 is 13 amino acids. The CDR3 nucleotides are TGTGCCAGCAGCCGCGGGGGAAATTCACCCCTCCACTTT. This translates into CASSRGGNSPLHF.

CDR3: CASSYTGGTEAFF. As DNA, the CDR3 is TGTGCCAGCAGTTACACAGGGGGCACTGAAGCTTTCTTT. The chain uses TRBV7-2 and TRBJ1-1, with TRBD1 matching over 8 bases. V was clipped by 6 bases and J by 4 bases; unmatched bases: 4. Germline loops: CDR1 SGHTA, CDR2 FQGNSA. The CDR3 is 13 amino acids.

This clone was found once. This chain connects TRBV4-1 to TRBJ1-1, with 10 bases fitting TRBD1. After removal of 6 bases from V and 5 bases from J, the junction contained 9 bases not matched to a gene. Germline assignment: CDR1 MGHRA and CDR2 YSYEKL. The CDR3 sequence is 15 residues long. CDR3 protein: CASRLGTGVETEAFF. Here the CDR3 DNA reads TGCGCCAGCAGGTTGGGGACAGGGGTAGAGACTGAAGCTTTCTTT.

This clone was observed once. This chain connects TRBV30 to TRBJ2-1; D is unresolved. The CDR3 is made up of 15 amino acids. Germline values: CDR1 GTSNPN, CDR2 SVGIG (reference sequence). Trimming removed 0 bases at V and 0 bases at J, with 9 bases between. This CDR3 is CAWSVLSSSYNEQFF. In nucleotides, the CDR3 is TGTGCCTGGAGTGTTCTAAGTAGCTCCTACAATGAGCAGTTCTTC.

CDR3 bases: TGTGCCTGTCCCGGGACCCGGGGGACTGAAGCTTTCTTT. Encoded protein: CACPGTRGTEAFF. The chain combines TRBV30 with TRBJ1-1; perhaps TRBD1 as D (5 bases). Trimming pared 6 bases from V and 5 bases from J, leaving 16 bases between. CDR3 length: 13 residues. CDR1 GTSNPN and CDR2 SVGIG come from the germline V gene (reference sequence). The complete variable domain, with remaining parts taken from reference TRBV30 and TRBJ1-1, reads SQTIHQWPATLVQPVGSPLSLECTVEGTSNPNLYWYRQAAGRGLQLLFYSVGIGQISSEVPQNLSASRPQDRQFILSSKKLLLSDSGFYLCACPGTRGTEAFFGQGTRLTVV.

This sequence joins TRBV7-2 and TRBJ1-6; D may be TRBD1 (6 bases). The V gene's germline CDR1 is SGHTA and CDR2 FQGNSA. The CDR3 contains 17 residues. Deletions cut 1 base from V and 10 bases from J, with 20 bases between. The CDR3 DNA reads TGTGCCAGCAGCTTAGGGTCCCTAGGGGGGGGCGGGTCACCCCTCCACTTT. This gives the protein CASSLGSLGGGGSPLHF.

CDR3 in DNA: TGTGCCAGCAGCTTAGTCGCGGGGGGTTGGGAGACCCAGTACTTC. Amino acid sequence: CASSLVAGGWETQYF. The chain carries TRBV7-7 and TRBJ2-5; 8 bases are shared with TRBD2. There are 15 residues in the CDR3. Germline-derived CDR1 and CDR2 are SSHAT and FNYEAQ (reference sequence). V was pared by 1 base and J by 5 bases, with 6 bases of the junction left unmatched.

The CDR3, as DNA: TGCAGCGTTGGGCAGGGGGCCTTCATGAACACTGAAGCTTTCTTT. It is translated as CSVGQGAFMNTEAFF. This chain uses TRBV29-1 with TRBJ1-1; TRBD1 aligns across 8 bases. Losses at the gene ends were 4 bases for V and 0 bases for J; bases not matched to a gene: 7. The germline V gene encodes CDR1 SQVTM and CDR2 ANQGSEA. The CDR3 contains 15 residues.

The CDR3 loop is CASSQGGGGSYNEQFF. The CDR3 nucleotides read TGTGCCAGCAGCCAAGGAGGGGGCGGCTCCTACAATGAGCAGTTCTTC. The gene calls are TRBV3-1 (or the pseudogene TRBV3-2) and TRBJ2-1; the match to TRBD1 covers 7 bases. This CDR3 is built from 16 residues. Germline V gene data show CDR1 as LGHDT and CDR2 as YNNKEL (reference sequence). The V and J ends lost 1 base and 0 bases, in that order; junction bases with no gene match: 3.

The chain couples TRBV5-6 to TRBJ1-2, with 11 positions matching TRBD1. Trimming took 4 bases from V and 8 from J; bases not matched to a gene: 7. The CDR3 is made up of 14 amino acids. Germline CDR1 and CDR2: SGHDT and YYEEEE. The CDR3 region is CASSLEGQGEGYTF. CDR3 DNA: TGTGCCAGCAGCCTGGAGGGACAGGGGGAGGGCTACACCTTC.

This rearrangement joins TRBV19 to TRBJ2-5; weak D call: TRBD2 (6 bases). Trimming cost V 5 bases and J 4 bases, with 14 bases left between them. Germline values: CDR1 LNHDA, CDR2 SQIVND (reference sequence). CDR3 length: 14 amino acids. The CDR3 region is CASSVTSLAETQYF. CDR3 DNA sequence: TGTGCCAGTAGTGTGACTAGTCTAGCAGAGACCCAGTACTTC.

The sample holds one count of this clone. This chain connects TRBV11-3 to TRBJ2-2, with D possibly TRBD2 on 5 matching bases. Germline assignment: CDR1 SGHNT and CDR2 YENEEA. This CDR3 spans 15 amino acids. Trimming took off 3 bases at V and 3 bases at J, with 11 bases between the two ends. The CDR3 region is CASSFRTDYTGELFF. For the CDR3, the DNA is TGTGCCAGCAGCTTCAGGACGGACTACACCGGGGAGCTGTTTTTT. The full variable domain, in which reference TRBV11-3 and TRBJ2-2 provide the parts outside the CDR3, is EAGVVQSPRYKIIEKKQPVAFWCNPISGHNTLYWYLQNLGQGPELLIRYENEEAVDDSQLPKDRFSAERLKGVDSTLKIQPAELGDSAVYLCASSFRTDYTGELFFGEGSRLTVL.

The chain links TRBV9 to TRBJ1-1; a possible D gene is TRBD1 (6 bases). Trimming left V 3 bases short and J 5 bases short, with 14 bases between. This CDR3 spans 14 amino acids. The germline CDR1 and CDR2 sequences are SGDLS and YYNGEE. The DNA for the CDR3 is TGTGCCAGCAGCGCCCTCTTTCAGGGGACTGAAGCTTTCTTT. It codes for CASSALFQGTEAFF.

The chain joins TRBV30 to TRBJ2-7; no firm D call. This CDR3 spans 15 amino acids. Germline V gene sequence: CDR1 GTSNPN, CDR2 SVGIG (reference sequence). Trimming left V 2 bases short and J 0 bases short, with 14 bases between. Here the CDR3 reads CAWSSPAISSYEQYF. The CDR3 DNA reads as TGTGCCTGGAGTTCCCCCGCGATAAGCTCCTACGAGCAGTACTTC.